This T cell receptor (beta chain) was found in a study of T cell responses to AZD1222 COVID-19 vaccine. With respect to this clone: The antigen is unknown.

TCRdb's copy holds only in-frame clones and misses some; the assay was immunoSEQ multiplex PCR. This table has some 190,000 clones, roughly nine tenths appearing once. Regarding the study as a whole: The study found Spike-specific TCR breadth and depth rose after two AZD1222 doses. Regions 160-218 and 743-854 held dominance among vaccine-associated CD4 TCRs, which spanned spike. Donors were largely white British and mainly female; clonal diversity was possibly underestimated. Recipients of AZD1222 seropositive at baseline numbered only 5 or 6.

The CDR3 runs 15 residues. Trimming pared 8 bases from V and 1 base from J, leaving 17 bases between. The germline V gene has CDR1 MRHNA and CDR2 SNTAGT. Sequenced here: peripheral blood, sampled on day 0 of AZD1222 vaccination. This rearrangement joins TRBV6-4 to TRBJ1-1; tentative D call: TRBD1 (5 bases). This sequence was found in an adult in good health. As DNA, the CDR3 is TGTGCCAGCTATCCGGGGCAGGGTAGGAACACTGAAGCTTTCTTT. Amino acids: CASYPGQGRNTEAFF.